These 30 T cell receptor beta chains share one sample of origin, sequenced in a study of spatial heterogeneity in lung cancer. Specified time point: sample taken at primary tumor resection. TCRdb recomputed calls from the 5' RACE reads with MiXCR, one row per CDR3 protein. The sample shows around 15,000 distinct CDR3 sequences, approximately 6.9% of them seen only once. No antigen has been identified for these receptors. Study results and caveats: Tumoral mutation counts were tracked by counts of expanded intratumoral alpha and beta TCRs.

Source: lung tumor tissue, taken at surgery. Every receptor here comes from a female donor with early-stage non-small cell lung cancer.

This clonotype was seen at least ten times. A library made for alpha chains picked up this beta chain off target, so its size means little. V and J are TRBV20-1 and TRBJ2-7, with 10 bases that match TRBD1. V was pared by 6 bases and J by 6 bases, with 8 bases of the junction left unmatched. The CDR3 totals 13 residues. Per germline, CDR1 DFQATT and CDR2 SNEGSKA (reference sequence). DNA for the CDR3: TGCAGTGCCCGAGGGGACAGGGGCGGCGAGCAGTACTTC. Translation: CSARGDRGGEQYF.

In its sample, this clonotype was seen a few times. Germline and junction disagree at one end, which may indicate a read error. With the library built for alpha chains, this beta chain is off target and its frequency is not meaningful. The chain is built from TRBV27 and TRBJ1-4; D ambiguous. Germline V gene sequence: CDR1 MNHEY, CDR2 SMNVEV (reference sequence). The CDR3 is 15 amino acids. The CDR3, as DNA: TGTGCCAGCAGTTCGACCCTTTTATCCGGGAAAAATCTGTTTTTT. Its protein is CASSSTLLSGKNLFF.

There are many counts of this clonotype. The library was designed around alpha chains, so this beta chain is a stray read whose abundance carries little weight. The V and J genes are TRBV6-5 and TRBJ2-2, with TRBD2 matching 11 bases. V trimming: 0 bases; J trimming: 6 bases; junction bases outside the gene matches: 6. The germline V gene encodes CDR1 MNHEY and CDR2 SVGAGI. The CDR3 length is 17 residues. The CDR3 region has the DNA TGTGCCAGCAGTTACTCGATTAGCGGGGGGGCCCCCGGGGAGCTGTTTTTT. Translating gives CASSYSISGGAPGELFF.

At least ten counts were recorded for this clonotype. The size of this beta chain means little, since it is a stray read in a library made for alpha chains. This sequence joins TRBV7-2 and TRBJ2-5, with D unclear. The CDR3 extends over 15 amino acids. Trimming stripped 2 bases from V and 5 bases from J, with 15 bases between. Germline loops: CDR1 SGHTA, CDR2 FQGNSA. The chain's CDR3 is CASSLWNGPGETQYF. CDR3 bases: TGTGCCAGCAGCTTATGGAATGGCCCCGGTGAGACCCAGTACTTC.

Concerning this clonotype itself: A much larger clonotype is one base distant, so this may be a read error. Found in a library prepared for alpha chains, this beta chain is an off-target read, and its abundance has little meaning. The V and J genes are TRBV29-1 and TRBJ2-7; D perhaps matches TRBD1 (6 bases). V was shortened by 8 bases and J by 4 bases, with 18 bases between the two germline ends. Germline V CDR1 and CDR2: SQVTM, ANQGSEA. This CDR3 has 13 amino acids. The CDR3 region is CSISVTGPYEQYF. The CDR3 DNA is TGCAGCATTTCGGTGACAGGCCCGTACGAGCAGTACTTC.

This clonotype was picked up many times. This beta chain is an off-target read within a library intended for alpha chains, so its frequency means little. The CDR3 nucleotides read TGCAGTGCTACCAGCGGGGGGCCCACAGATACGCAGTATTTT. Residues: CSATSGGPTDTQYF. The J gene is TRBJ2-3, the V gene TRBV20-1; 9 bases align to TRBD2. The CDR3 spans 14 residues. J was trimmed by 2 bases and V by 4 bases; bases with no gene match: 4. Germline V gene sequence: CDR1 DFQATT, CDR2 SNEGSKA (reference sequence).

This clonotype was recorded at least ten times. Being off target in a library aimed at alpha chains, this beta chain has a size of little meaning. The rearrangement joins TRBV10-3 to TRBJ2-1, with 7 positions matching TRBD1. The CDR3 covers 14 residues. J lost 6 bases, V lost 3 bases, and 5 bases had no gene match. The germline V gene encodes CDR1 ENHRY and CDR2 SYGVKD. The CDR3 here is CAISDNRGGNEQFF. Written as DNA, the CDR3 is TGTGCCATCAGTGACAACAGGGGCGGCAATGAGCAGTTCTTC.

This clonotype was counted at least ten times. Being off target in a library aimed at alpha chains, this beta chain has a size of little meaning. The gene calls are TRBV7-3 and TRBJ2-5, with D perhaps matching TRBD2 (6 bases). Deletions cut 1 base from V and 5 bases from J, with 11 bases between. This CDR3 comprises 14 residues. Germline values: CDR1 SGHTA, CDR2 FQGTGA. DNA of the CDR3: TGTGCCAGCAGCTTAAGTGGGGAGGTGGAGACCCAGTACTTC. Its protein is CASSLSGEVETQYF.

This clonotype was observed at least ten times. A library made for alpha chains picked up this beta chain off target, so its size means little. The gene calls are TRBV5-4 and TRBJ1-1; D unresolved. V was cut by 5 bases and J by 0 bases, with 11 bases left in between. Germline CDR1 reads SGHNT; CDR2 reads YYREEE (reference sequence). This CDR3 has 14 amino acids. In DNA form, the CDR3 reads TGTGCCAGCAGGTTCGTGAGCATGAACACTGAAGCTTTCTTT. It specifies CASRFVSMNTEAFF. Full variable domain (rest looked up from reference TRBV5-4 and TRBJ1-1): ETGVTQSPTHLIKTRGQQVTLRCSSQSGHNTVSWYQQALGQGPQFIFQYYREEENGRGNFPPRFSGLQFPNYSSELNVNALELDDSALYLCASRFVSMNTEAFFGQGTRLTVV.

This clonotype came up many times. Being off target in a library aimed at alpha chains, this beta chain has a size of little meaning. The rearrangement uses TRBV11-2 and TRBJ1-1; a possible D gene is TRBD1 (5 bases). The V gene's germline CDR1 is SGHAT and CDR2 FQNNGV. The CDR3 contains 17 residues. Trimming took off 5 bases at V and 0 bases at J, with 19 bases between the two ends. Here the CDR3 DNA reads TGTGCCAGCAGCCACCTGTGGGGACTGGGACTGAACACTGAAGCTTTCTTT. Its protein is CASSHLWGLGLNTEAFF.

Worth noting for this clonotype: This beta chain turned up in a library designed for alpha chains; as an off-target read, its abundance says little. The gene calls are TRBV6-5 and TRBJ2-3; 11 positions agree with TRBD2. CDR3 length equals 18 residues. Looked up from germline, CDR1 is MNHEY and CDR2 is SVGAGI. Unmatched junction bases numbered 11, after V lost 5 bases and J lost 1 base. The CDR3 sequence is CASSPRLAGWSGTDTQYF. Here the CDR3 DNA reads TGTGCCAGCAGTCCAAGACTAGCGGGGTGGTCGGGCACAGATACGCAGTATTTT.

As concerns this clonotype: This beta chain appears as a stray read in a library generated for alpha chains; its size is not informative. This chain links TRBV5-1 with TRBJ1-2; D is uncertain. The germline gives CDR1 SGHRS, CDR2 YFSETQ. Trimming pared 4 bases from V and 6 bases from J, leaving 13 bases between. The CDR3 totals 13 residues. The CDR3 sequence is CASSEDGRNGYTF. The CDR3 region has the DNA TGCGCCAGCAGCGAGGACGGGCGGAATGGCTACACCTTC.

This clonotype ranks as medium-sized. This beta chain lies outside the target of a library built for alpha chains; its clone size means little. The CDR3, as DNA: TGTGCCAGCAGTTACACTCTGAACACTGAAGCTTTCTTT. This codes for CASSYTLNTEAFF. V gene TRBV6-2 or TRBV6-3 combines with J gene TRBJ1-1; D unresolved. The V gene's germline CDR1 is MNHEY and CDR2 SVGEGT. This CDR3 is built from 13 residues. V was shortened by 2 bases and J by 0 bases, with 4 bases between the two germline ends.

A note on this clonotype: This beta chain is a stray read from a library made for alpha chains; its abundance is not meaningful. The chain uses TRBV6-1 and TRBJ2-2, with a weak D call TRBD2 (5 bases). The CDR3 length is 14 residues. Looked up from germline, CDR1 is MNHNS and CDR2 is SASEGT. With 8 bases removed from V and 1 base from J, the gap between germline ends came to 11 bases. The CDR3 sequence is CASSIGRNTGELFF. In nucleotides, the CDR3 is TGTGCCAGCTCTATTGGGAGGAACACCGGGGAGCTGTTTTTT.

At least ten counts were recorded for this clonotype. With the library built for alpha chains, this beta chain is off target and its frequency is not meaningful. The chain combines TRBV3-1 with TRBJ2-7; D gene uncertain. CDR1 LGHDT and CDR2 YNNKEL come from the germline V gene (reference sequence). Trimming took 0 bases from V and 4 from J, leaving 13 bases between them. CDR3 size: 15 residues. CDR3 amino acids: CASSQDPRSLYEQYF. The CDR3 nucleotides are TGTGCCAGCAGCCAAGACCCCCGGTCCCTGTACGAGCAGTACTTC.

This clonotype has ten or more counts. This beta chain was picked up by a library intended for alpha chains and is off target, so its count carries little meaning. The genes are TRBV2 and TRBJ2-1; 11 positions match TRBD2. The CDR3 totals 15 residues. The J segment lost 7 bases and the V segment lost 6 bases, leaving 8 bases of the junction unmatched. Germline CDR1 SNHLY, CDR2 FYNNEI. CDR3 nucleotides: TGTGCCAGCAGGGTTACTAGCGGGGGTGCGAATGAGCAGTTCTTC. It yields the protein CASRVTSGGANEQFF.

There are many counts of this clonotype. As an off-target read in a library built for alpha chains, this beta chain has a frequency of little significance. The chain uses TRBV2 and TRBJ2-1; D uncertain. The CDR3 runs to 14 residues. Germline lookup yields CDR1 SNHLY and CDR2 FYNNEI. The V and J ends lost 5 bases and 4 bases respectively, with 12 bases between them. CDR3 nucleotides: TGTGCCAGCAGTACCGACTCGCTATACAATGAGCAGTTCTTC. Protein sequence: CASSTDSLYNEQFF.

This clonotype occurred many times. The library was prepared for alpha chains; this beta chain is a stray read, so its frequency means little. This chain connects TRBV29-1 to TRBJ1-2; D is unresolved. V dropped 5 bases and J dropped 9 bases, with 19 bases sitting between them. CDR1 is SQVTM, CDR2 ANQGSEA, per germline. The CDR3 is 13 amino acids. CDR3 sequence (DNA): TGCAGCGTTCGATTAGGCGGGGTGAGGAGCTACACCTTC. Translating it yields CSVRLGGVRSYTF. The full variable domain, its missing parts supplied by reference TRBV29-1 and TRBJ1-2, is SAVISQKPSRDICQRGTSLTIQCQVDSQVTMMFWYRQQPGQSLTLIATANQGSEATYESGFVIDKFPISRPNLTFSTLTVSNMSPEDSSIYLCSVRLGGVRSYTFGSGTRLTVV.

This clonotype has just a few counts. Little can be read into the size of this beta chain, an off-target read in a library designed for alpha chains. This chain joins TRBV18 and TRBJ2-7; D may match TRBD1 or TRBD2 (5 bases each). Trimming removed 2 bases from V and 4 bases from J, with 9 bases in between. Per germline, CDR1 KGHSH and CDR2 LQKENI. This CDR3 contains 13 residues. CDR3 sequence: CASSPTRGYEQYF. CDR3 DNA: TGTGCCAGCTCACCAACGAGGGGATACGAGCAGTACTTC.

This clonotype was detected many times. Within a library made for alpha chains, this beta chain is off target, and its count is uninformative. This rearrangement joins TRBV5-1 to TRBJ2-7; a possible D gene is TRBD2 (7 bases). Germline CDR1 SGHRS, CDR2 YFSETQ. The CDR3 is 14 amino acids. Trimming removed 1 base from V and 5 bases from J, with 13 bases in between. CDR3 sequence reads: CASSLYPGGDEQYF. CDR3 nucleotides: TGCGCCAGCAGCTTGTATCCGGGGGGCGACGAGCAGTACTTC.

This clonotype was recorded many times. This beta chain is a stray sequence in a library constructed for alpha chains; its clone size is not meaningful. This chain joins TRBV6-1 and TRBJ1-5; no definite D call. The CDR3 length is 15 residues. Trimming took 5 bases from V and 0 from J, leaving 11 bases between them. Germline V gene sequence: CDR1 MNHNS, CDR2 SASEGT. CDR3 in DNA: TGTGCCAGCAGTACCCGGTCCCTTAGCAATCAGCCCCAGCATTTT. This codes for CASSTRSLSNQPQHF.

This clonotype appeared many times. Little can be read into the size of this beta chain, an off-target read in a library designed for alpha chains. V and J are TRBV5-1 and TRBJ2-3; D perhaps matches TRBD1 (6 bases). V was clipped by 4 bases and J by 4 bases, with 13 bases between them. The CDR3 loop spans 14 amino acids. In germline, CDR1 is SGHRS, CDR2 YFSETQ. CDR3 residues: CASSGDSGADTQYF. As DNA, the CDR3 is TGCGCCAGCAGCGGCGACTCAGGGGCAGATACGCAGTATTTT.

This clonotype was seen many times. The size of this beta chain means little, since it is a stray read in a library made for alpha chains. V is TRBV5-1 and J is TRBJ1-1, with 8 bases that match TRBD1. The CDR3 covers 16 residues. V shed 4 bases, J shed 5 bases, and the junction held 13 bases outside the gene matches. Germline V gene lookup returns CDR1 SGHRS and CDR2 YFSETQ. This CDR3 reads CASSLRGGQVGTEAFF. The DNA of the CDR3 is TGCGCCAGCAGCCTCCGAGGGGGACAGGTAGGGACTGAAGCTTTCTTT.

This clonotype has ten or more counts. This beta chain turned up in a library designed for alpha chains; as an off-target read, its abundance says little. The chain uses TRBV5-5 and TRBJ2-5; TRBD2 agrees at 10 bases. CDR3 length: 17 residues. Germline V gene lookup returns CDR1 SGHKS and CDR2 YYEKEE (reference sequence). With 1 base clipped from V and 5 bases from J, the junction kept 11 bases outside the gene matches. The CDR3 DNA reads TGTGCCAGCAGCTTGACCTCGCTAGCGGGGGCCGGGGAGACCCAGTACTTC. Its translation is CASSLTSLAGAGETQYF.

This clonotype turned up a few times. Since it is a stray read in a library aimed at alpha chains, this beta chain has a size that is not meaningful. V and J are TRBV7-2 and TRBJ1-6; 9 positions agree with TRBD1. Germline loops: CDR1 SGHTA, CDR2 FQGNSA. The CDR3 runs to 15 residues. The V segment lost 4 bases and the J segment 7 bases; nucleotides outside the gene matches: 5. The CDR3: CASSSTGGWNSPLHF. DNA of the CDR3: TGTGCCAGCAGCTCGACAGGGGGTTGGAATTCACCCCTCCACTTT.

This clonotype was seen at least ten times. In a library made to pick up alpha chains, this beta chain is a stray read with a size that means little. The chain joins TRBV11-3 to TRBJ2-1, with 7 positions matching TRBD2. J gave up 10 bases and V 5 bases, and 17 bases lay outside the gene matches. The germline gives CDR1 SGHNT, CDR2 YENEEA. There are 16 residues in the CDR3. The CDR3 sequence is CASSPYGTTSAEEQFF. The CDR3 DNA is TGTGCCAGCAGCCCGTACGGGACTACCTCCGCGGAGGAGCAGTTCTTC.

Turning to this clonotype: Just one base apart from a much larger clone, this may be a read error. For a library built for alpha chains, this beta chain is a stray read; little rests on its size. CDR3 sequence (DNA): TGTGCCAGCAGCCCCCGAGGACAGGGGGGCGAGCAGTACTTC. Translating it yields CASSPRGQGGEQYF. The chain carries TRBV12-3 or TRBV12-4 and TRBJ2-7, with 10 nucleotides matching TRBD1. The CDR3 covers 14 residues. Unmatched junction bases numbered 8, after V lost 6 bases and J lost 6 bases.

This clonotype was recorded many times. Within a library made for alpha chains, this beta chain is off target, and its count is uninformative. V and J are TRBV5-1 and TRBJ2-5; no definite D call. V dropped 4 bases and J dropped 5 bases, with 12 bases sitting between them. The germline V gene has CDR1 SGHRS and CDR2 YFSETQ. This CDR3 spans 13 amino acids. In DNA, the CDR3 is TGCGCCAGCAGCCCCTGGGCCCGGGAGACCCAGTACTTC. The encoded protein is CASSPWARETQYF.

By sample share, this clonotype is medium-sized. Little can be read into the size of this beta chain, an off-target read in a library designed for alpha chains. V is TRBV2 and J is TRBJ2-1; TRBD2 agrees at 14 bases. The CDR3 is made up of 16 amino acids. The germline gives CDR1 SNHLY, CDR2 FYNNEI. Trimming took 6 bases from V and 6 from J; bases not matched to a gene: 7. The CDR3 DNA sequence: TGTGCCAGCAGCCCTGGACTAGCGGGGGGCTTCAATGAGCAGTTCTTC. This translates into CASSPGLAGGFNEQFF. The full variable domain, its missing parts supplied by reference TRBV2 and TRBJ2-1, is EPEVTQTPSHQVTQMGQEVILRCVPISNHLYFYWYRQILGQKVEFLVSFYNNEISEKSEIFDDQFSVERPDGSNFTLKIRSTKLEDSAMYFCASSPGLAGGFNEQFFGPGTRLTVL.

The sample holds many counts of this clonotype. This beta chain lies outside the target of a library built for alpha chains; its clone size means little. This chain joins TRBV20-1 and TRBJ2-1, with a weak D call TRBD2 (5 bases). V was clipped by 4 bases and J by 5 bases, with 9 bases between them. The CDR3 is made up of 12 amino acids. Germline assignment: CDR1 DFQATT and CDR2 SNEGSKA (reference sequence). The CDR3 DNA sequence: TGCAGTGCTACCGGGATTGACAATGAGCAGTTCTTC. Its protein product is CSATGIDNEQFF.